Each of the 31 T cell receptor beta chains below was sequenced from the same sample in a study of blood T cell repertoires in COVID-19. Clones were sequenced by immunoSEQ multiplex PCR, and TCRdb holds only the in-frame ones, with some missing. The sample consists of about 200,000 clones, just over 85% of them appearing once. Sequencing input: PBMCs or T cells enriched from blood (not recorded which). Receptors originate from a middle-aged woman with acute COVID-19.

V is TRBV11-2 and J is TRBJ2-5; D call uncertain. The CDR3 has 13 amino acids. The V gene lost 4 bases and the J gene lost 5 bases, with 11 bases spanning the gap. Germline V gives CDR1 SGHAT, CDR2 FQNNGV. CDR3 loop: CASSSLVRETQYF. For the CDR3, the DNA is TGTGCCAGCAGCTCGCTAGTAAGGGAGACCCAGTACTTC.

V is TRBV6-1 and J is TRBJ1-5; the match to TRBD1 covers 7 bases. The CDR3 is 13 amino acids. Trimming removed 2 bases from V and 12 bases from J; junction bases left unmatched: 7. Germline V CDR1 and CDR2: MNHNS, SASEGT. CDR3 in DNA: TGTGCCAGCAGTGAAAAGGGGACAGTCCACCAGCATTTT. Residues: CASSEKGTVHQHF.

The CDR3 protein is CASSSPLLAGGPSGANVLTF. The CDR3 bases are TGTGCCAGCAGCTCGCCACTACTAGCGGGAGGGCCCTCCGGGGCCAACGTCCTGACTTTC. The chain employs TRBV7-8 and TRBJ2-6; 13 bases are shared with TRBD2. The J segment lost 4 bases and the V segment lost 4 bases, leaving 13 bases of the junction unmatched. CDR3 length equals 20 residues. The germline V gene has CDR1 SGHVS and CDR2 FQNEAQ.

In nucleotides, the CDR3 is TGTGCCAGCAGTTGGGGGCGTGAGACCCAGTACTTC. It yields the protein CASSWGRETQYF. The chain uses TRBV28 and TRBJ2-5; D might be TRBD1 (6 bases). V was clipped by 4 bases and J by 5 bases, with 8 bases between them. The CDR3 is 12 amino acids. Germline CDR1 reads MDHEN; CDR2 reads SYDVKM.

CDR3 nucleotide sequence: TGCAGCCACCCGAGCGGAACAGATACGCAGTATTTT. This translates into CSHPSGTDTQYF. J is TRBJ2-3 and V is TRBV29-1; D possibly corresponds to TRBD2 (5 bases). With 8 bases removed from V and 3 bases from J, the gap between germline ends came to 12 bases. Per germline, CDR1 SQVTM and CDR2 ANQGSEA. This CDR3 contains 12 residues.

In its sample, this clone was seen a few times. The rearrangement links TRBV5-5 to TRBJ1-1, with a possible D match to TRBD1 (6 bases). The CDR3 length is 15 residues. Germline V CDR1 and CDR2: SGHKS, YYEKEE (reference sequence). Trimming took off 0 bases at V and 6 bases at J, with 15 bases between the two ends. CDR3 bases: TGTGCCAGCAGCTTGGAACCTACAGGGTACGCTGAAGCTTTCTTT. Protein product: CASSLEPTGYAEAFF.

The count of this clone is one. V gene TRBV27 combines with J gene TRBJ2-7, with a possible D match to TRBD1 (5 bases). The CDR3 extends over 15 amino acids. Germline CDR1 MNHEY, CDR2 SMNVEV (reference sequence). V dropped 2 bases and J dropped 1 base, with 12 bases sitting between them. This chain's CDR3 is CASSLIGHQSYEQYF. The CDR3 DNA reads as TGTGCCAGCAGTTTAATCGGACATCAGTCCTACGAGCAGTACTTC.

This chain joins TRBV11-2 and TRBJ1-6; D gene ambiguous. This CDR3 comprises 18 residues. CDR1 and CDR2 (germline): SGHAT, FQNNGV. V dropped 5 bases and J dropped 6 bases, with 23 bases sitting between them. CDR3 in amino acids: CASSPPSYGVRLNSPLHF. CDR3 DNA sequence: TGTGCCAGCAGCCCACCATCTTACGGGGTCAGACTTAATTCACCCCTCCACTTT.

The chain employs TRBV2 and TRBJ1-3; TRBD1 matches at 7 bases. The CDR3 sequence is 15 residues long. J was trimmed by 0 bases and V by 8 bases; bases with no gene match: 7. CDR1 and CDR2 from the germline V gene are SNHLY and FYNNEI. The CDR3 reads CASRQGTLSGNTIYF. CDR3 nucleotide sequence: TGTGCCAGCCGACAGGGAACCCTCTCTGGAAACACCATATATTTT.

This clone was seen a few times. The J gene is TRBJ1-1, the V gene TRBV18; TRBD1 matches at 8 bases. The germline V gene has CDR1 KGHSH and CDR2 LQKENI. V dropped 6 bases and J dropped 7; count of bases not matched to a gene: 7. CDR3 length: 13 residues. CDR3 loop: CASSPGTGDEAFF. DNA for the CDR3: TGTGCCAGCTCGCCCGGGACAGGAGATGAAGCTTTCTTT.

The genes are TRBV19 and TRBJ1-5; D is uncertain. Germline assignment: CDR1 LNHDA and CDR2 SQIVND (reference sequence). The CDR3 runs 15 residues. The V end lost 5 bases, the J end lost 0 bases, and 11 bases lay between the germline ends. The CDR3: CASSAGLYSNQPQHF. CDR3 in DNA: TGTGCCAGTAGTGCTGGGCTATATAGCAATCAGCCCCAGCATTTT.

The chain is built from TRBV10-3 and TRBJ2-7, with D unresolved. This CDR3 region has 12 residues. Trimming pared 10 bases from V and 0 bases from J, leaving 10 bases between. Looked up from germline, CDR1 is ENHRY and CDR2 is SYGVKD. For the CDR3, the DNA is TGTGCCACCAAGGCTAGCTCCTACGAGCAGTACTTC. This gives the protein CATKASSYEQYF.

The chain links TRBV5-6 to TRBJ1-5, with D maybe TRBD1 (5 bases). The CDR3 contains 15 residues. Deletions cut 3 bases from V and 4 bases from J, with 14 bases between. In germline, CDR1 is SGHDT, CDR2 YYEEEE. The CDR3 DNA is TGTGCCAGCAGCTCGACGGGGGACCTTAATCAGCCCCAGCATTTT. Translation: CASSSTGDLNQPQHF.

The chain employs TRBV28 and TRBJ2-7, with D possibly being TRBD2 (6 bases). Trimming cost V 7 bases and J 0 bases, with 16 bases left between them. Germline CDR1 is MDHEN and CDR2 is SYDVKM. The CDR3 covers 15 residues. CDR3 sequence reads: CASTPRRGFSYEQYF. DNA for the CDR3: TGTGCCAGCACCCCAAGGCGGGGCTTCTCCTACGAGCAGTACTTC.

This chain connects TRBV3-1 (or the pseudogene TRBV3-2) to TRBJ2-7; 9 nucleotides agree with TRBD2. Trimming at V came to 5 bases and at J to 3 bases, leaving 5 bases not matched to a gene. Germline CDR1 is LGHDT and CDR2 is YNNKEL (reference sequence). The length of the CDR3 is 14 residues. CDR3 DNA: TGTGCCAGCAGCTATAGCGGGGGAGGCTACGAGCAGTACTTC. This gives the protein CASSYSGGGYEQYF.

The chain uses TRBV5-1 and TRBJ2-1; 16 nucleotides line up with TRBD2. The germline CDR1 and CDR2 sequences are SGHRS and YFSETQ. V lost 4 bases to trimming and J lost 8 bases; unmatched junction nucleotides: 9. The CDR3 has 17 amino acids. The CDR3 is CASSLGLAGGPGDEQFF. The CDR3 bases are TGCGCCAGCAGCCTGGGACTAGCGGGAGGGCCCGGAGATGAGCAGTTCTTC.

The chain carries TRBV3-1 (or the pseudogene TRBV3-2) and TRBJ2-1; 13 bases fit TRBD2. Germline CDR1 and CDR2: LGHDT and YNNKEL (reference sequence). V shed 0 bases, J shed 10 bases, and the junction held 6 bases outside the gene matches. The CDR3 covers 16 residues. For the CDR3, the DNA is TGTGCCAGCAGCCAAGATCGGACTAGCGGGGGATTGGAGCAGTTCTTC. It is translated as CASSQDRTSGGLEQFF.

The chain links TRBV5-5 to TRBJ2-3, with 7 positions matching TRBD1. V lost 4 bases and J lost 6; bases outside the gene matches: 8. The CDR3 spans 14 residues. The germline V gene encodes CDR1 SGHKS and CDR2 YYEKEE (reference sequence). CDR3 in DNA: TGTGCCAGCAGCCCTACAGGGGCACGGGATACGCAGTATTTT. It encodes CASSPTGARDTQYF.

This clone was observed a single time. The rearrangement links TRBV19 to TRBJ1-2, with 8 bases fitting TRBD1. CDR1 and CDR2 from the germline V gene are LNHDA and SQIVND (reference sequence). This CDR3 has 15 amino acids. V lost 4 bases to trimming and J lost 4 bases; unmatched junction nucleotides: 8. CDR3 sequence reads: CASSTPGQEGYGYTF. CDR3 coding DNA: TGTGCCAGTAGTACCCCGGGACAGGAGGGCTATGGCTACACCTTC.

The chain couples TRBV3-1 (or the pseudogene TRBV3-2) to TRBJ1-1; D is unclear. Trimming pared 2 bases from V and 2 bases from J, leaving 9 bases between. The CDR3 covers 14 residues. Germline-derived CDR1 and CDR2 are LGHDT and YNNKEL (reference sequence). The CDR3 protein is CASSQSAGNTEAFF. In DNA, the CDR3 is TGTGCCAGCAGCCAAAGCGCGGGAAACACTGAAGCTTTCTTT.

This chain connects TRBV6-5 to TRBJ1-5; 8 positions match TRBD1. V lost 0 bases, J lost 7 bases, and 8 bases stayed unmatched. Germline assignment: CDR1 MNHEY and CDR2 SVGAGI. The CDR3 totals 16 residues. The CDR3 loop is CASSYSSRGLVQPQHF. In DNA, the CDR3 is TGTGCCAGCAGTTACTCATCCAGGGGGCTAGTCCAGCCCCAGCATTTT.

Notes on this clone: The junction shows a germline mismatch at one end, possibly a read error. The chain carries TRBV7-3 and TRBJ2-1, with 10 bases matching TRBD2. The CDR3 is 15 residues long. Per germline, CDR1 SGHTA and CDR2 FQGTGA. Here the CDR3 reads CASKASGSSSNEQFF. The CDR3 nucleotides are TGTGCCAGCAAGGCTAGCGGGAGCTCCTCCAATGAGCAGTTCTTC. Full variable domain (remainder filled in from reference TRBV7-3 and TRBJ2-1): GAGVSQTPSNKVTEKGKYVELRCDPISGHTALYWYRQSLGQGPEFLIYFQGTGAADDSGLPNDRFFAVRPEGSVSTLKIQRTERGDSAVYLCASKASGSSSNEQFFGPGTRLTVL.

This clone has only a few counts. This chain joins TRBV6-2 or TRBV6-3 and TRBJ2-3; possibly TRBD2 for D (6 bases). The V and J ends lost 3 bases and 1 base respectively, with 11 bases between them. The germline V gene encodes CDR1 MNHEY and CDR2 SVGEGT. The CDR3 is made up of 15 amino acids. Written as DNA, the CDR3 is TGTGCCAGCAGTTATGGTGGCGGGGGCACAGATACGCAGTATTTT. This encodes CASSYGGGGTDTQYF.

The gene calls are TRBV19 and TRBJ1-5; the match to TRBD1 covers 7 bases. V lost 5 bases to trimming and J lost 1 base; unmatched junction nucleotides: 5. The CDR3 spans 15 residues. Germline values: CDR1 LNHDA, CDR2 SQIVND (reference sequence). Written as DNA, the CDR3 is TGTGCCAGTAGTTGGGACAGTATGAGCAATCAGCCCCAGCATTTT. This codes for CASSWDSMSNQPQHF.

This chain joins TRBV27 and TRBJ1-3; possible D gene TRBD1, 5 bases. The CDR3 contains 15 residues. CDR1 is MNHEY and CDR2 is SMNVEV in the germline V gene (reference sequence). V gave up 5 bases and J gave up 1 base, with 12 bases separating them. CDR3 sequence: CASSGAGRSGNTIYF. In nucleotides, the CDR3 is TGTGCCAGCAGTGGGGCTGGGAGGTCTGGAAACACCATATATTTT.

V is TRBV5-1 and J is TRBJ1-2; no clear D gene. The CDR3 has 12 residues. The germline V and J ends were trimmed by 2 bases and 7 bases, with 9 bases remaining between them. Germline CDR1 SGHRS, CDR2 YFSETQ. CDR3 sequence reads: CASSLETGGYTF. For the CDR3, the DNA is TGCGCCAGCAGCTTAGAAACGGGTGGCTACACCTTC.

This chain links TRBV30 with TRBJ2-7; the D gene is possibly TRBD2 (5 bases). Germline lookup yields CDR1 GTSNPN and CDR2 SVGIG (reference sequence). This CDR3 has 15 amino acids. Deletions cut 0 bases from V and 6 bases from J, with 18 bases between. The CDR3 DNA sequence: TGTGCCTGGAGTGTAACTTACAGAGCAGGAGGCGAGCAGTACTTC. This encodes CAWSVTYRAGGEQYF. Filled out from reference TRBV30 and TRBJ2-7, the complete variable domain reads SQTIHQWPATLVQPVGSPLSLECTVEGTSNPNLYWYRQAAGRGLQLLFYSVGIGQISSEVPQNLSASRPQDRQFILSSKKLLLSDSGFYLCAWSVTYRAGGEQYFGPGTRLTVT.

The chain couples TRBV28 to TRBJ1-5, with TRBD1 as a possible D gene (5 bases). This CDR3 region has 15 residues. V lost 6 bases and J lost 7, with 19 bases in between. Germline values: CDR1 MDHEN, CDR2 SYDVKM. CDR3 sequence (DNA): TGTGCCAGCAGCTCCATCGGCAGGGAAGGCCAGCCCCAGCATTTT. Translated, it gives CASSSIGREGQPQHF.

The CDR3 sequence: CASSRWGTSGYEQFF. The DNA of the CDR3 is TGTGCCAGCAGCCGATGGGGGACTAGCGGATATGAGCAGTTCTTC. V gene TRBV28 combines with J gene TRBJ2-1, with TRBD2 matching 11 bases. CDR3 length: 15 residues. Trimming at V came to 6 bases and at J to 8 bases, leaving 9 bases not matched to a gene. From germline, CDR1 is MDHEN and CDR2 SYDVKM.

The chain joins TRBV7-3 to TRBJ2-3; 7 nucleotides line up with TRBD2. From germline, CDR1 is SGHTA and CDR2 FQGTGA. V lost 2 bases to trimming and J lost 2 bases; unmatched junction nucleotides: 4. The CDR3 is 15 amino acids. The CDR3 region is CASSLAGVDTDTQYF. In DNA form, the CDR3 reads TGTGCCAGCAGCTTAGCGGGAGTAGACACAGATACGCAGTATTTT.

This chain joins TRBV7-9 and TRBJ1-2; D is unclear. Trimming left V 5 bases short and J 1 base short, with 2 bases between. Germline CDR1 is SEHNR and CDR2 is FQNEAQ (reference sequence). This CDR3 is built from 11 residues. Here the CDR3 reads CASSLNYGYTF. The DNA of the CDR3 is TGTGCCAGCAGCCTTAACTATGGCTACACCTTC.